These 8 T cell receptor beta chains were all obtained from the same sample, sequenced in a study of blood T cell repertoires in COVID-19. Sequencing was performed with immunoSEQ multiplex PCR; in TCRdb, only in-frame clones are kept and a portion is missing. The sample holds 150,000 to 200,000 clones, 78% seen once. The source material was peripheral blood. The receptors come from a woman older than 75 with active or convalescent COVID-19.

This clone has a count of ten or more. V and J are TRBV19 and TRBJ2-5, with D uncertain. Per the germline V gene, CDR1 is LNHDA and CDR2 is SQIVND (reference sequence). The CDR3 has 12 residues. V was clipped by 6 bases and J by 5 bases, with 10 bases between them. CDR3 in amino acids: CASRNNWETQYF. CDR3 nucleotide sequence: TGTGCCAGTAGGAATAACTGGGAGACCCAGTACTTC.

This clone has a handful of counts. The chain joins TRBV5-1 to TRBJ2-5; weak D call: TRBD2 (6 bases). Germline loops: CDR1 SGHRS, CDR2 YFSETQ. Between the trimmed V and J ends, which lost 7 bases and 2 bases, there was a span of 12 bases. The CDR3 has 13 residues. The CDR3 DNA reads TGCGCCAGCGACAGCGGGCGGCAAGAGACCCAGTACTTC. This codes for CASDSGRQETQYF.

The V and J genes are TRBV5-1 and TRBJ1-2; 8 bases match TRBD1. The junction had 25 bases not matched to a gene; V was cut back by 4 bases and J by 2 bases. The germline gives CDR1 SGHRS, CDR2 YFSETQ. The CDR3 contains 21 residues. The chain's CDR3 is CASSPEPPNRGVVRLNYGYTF. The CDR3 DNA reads TGCGCCAGCAGCCCCGAGCCACCAAACAGGGGGGTCGTACGTCTGAACTATGGCTACACCTTC. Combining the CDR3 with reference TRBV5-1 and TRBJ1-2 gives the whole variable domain KAGVTQTPRYLIKTRGQQVTLSCSPISGHRSVSWYQQTPGQGLQFLFEYFSETQRNKGNFPGRFSGRQFSNSRSEMNVSTLELGDSALYLCASSPEPPNRGVVRLNYGYTFGSGTRLTVV.

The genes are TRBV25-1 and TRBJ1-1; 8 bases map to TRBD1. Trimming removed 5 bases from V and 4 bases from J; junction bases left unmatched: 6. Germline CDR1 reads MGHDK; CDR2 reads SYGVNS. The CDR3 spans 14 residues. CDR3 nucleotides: TGTGCCAGCAGTCCAGCCAGGGGGCTCACTGAAGCTTTCTTT. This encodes CASSPARGLTEAFF.

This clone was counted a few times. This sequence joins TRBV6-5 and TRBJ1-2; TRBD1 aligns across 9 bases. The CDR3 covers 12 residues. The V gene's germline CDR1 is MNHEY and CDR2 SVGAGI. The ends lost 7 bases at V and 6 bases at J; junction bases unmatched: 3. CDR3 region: CASMRTGDGYTF. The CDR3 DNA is TGTGCCAGCATGAGGACAGGGGATGGCTACACCTTC.

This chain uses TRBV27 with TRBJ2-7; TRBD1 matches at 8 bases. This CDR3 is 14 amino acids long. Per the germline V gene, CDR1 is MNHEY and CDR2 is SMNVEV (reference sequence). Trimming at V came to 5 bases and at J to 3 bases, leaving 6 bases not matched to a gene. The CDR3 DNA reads TGTGCCAGCAGTCCCACCGACAGGGGCTACGAGCAGTACTTC. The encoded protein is CASSPTDRGYEQYF.

The CDR3 DNA is TGCAGTGCCCGACTTAGCTACGAGCAGTACTTC. Amino acids: CSARLSYEQYF. This chain connects TRBV20-1 to TRBJ2-7; D gene unclear. The CDR3 is made up of 11 amino acids. Germline CDR1 reads DFQATT; CDR2 reads SNEGSKA (reference sequence). Between the trimmed V and J ends, which lost 6 bases and 3 bases, there was a span of 9 bases.

CDR3 sequence: CASSPRRAPRTGSNEQFF. The CDR3 DNA reads as TGTGCCAGCAGCCCTAGGCGGGCACCTAGGACGGGATCTAATGAGCAGTTCTTC. The chain uses TRBV9 and TRBJ2-1, with TRBD2 as a possible D gene (5 bases). V lost 4 bases and J lost 7, with 27 bases in between. This CDR3 is 18 amino acids long. Germline V lookup: CDR1 SGDLS, CDR2 YYNGEE.